The rows below give T cell receptor beta chains drawn from one sample of a study of T-cell reconstitution after alpha-beta-depleted transplantation in children. One entry per CDR3 protein results from TCRdb running MiXCR on the PCR reads. The profile shows about half a million distinct CDR3 sequences, around 12% of them singletons. This specimen consisted of PBMCs from the stem cell graft donor, obtained from the stem cell graft. All receptors come from a human donor who donated a stem cell graft to a child with combined immunodeficiency. Each CDR3 is given with its conserved first and last residue. Each record gives: D gene, clone size, J gene, V gene, CDR3 protein, CDR3 DNA. The D gene is left open where the match is weak. A clone size is listed for some rows: how often the clone was seen (once, few, many), or a class if it is expanded.

D: .; size: few; J: TRBJ2-2; V: TRBV20-1; CDR3: CSARDSQMNTGELFF; DNA: TGCAGTGCTCGGGACTCACAGATGAACACCGGGGAGCTGTTTTTT
D: .; size: .; J: TRBJ1-1; V: TRBV6-2/TRBV6-3; CDR3: CASSDAGDRTEAFF; DNA: TGTGCCAGCAGTGACGCAGGGGATCGGACTGAAGCTTTCTTT
D: .; size: .; J: TRBJ2-7; V: TRBV20-1; CDR3: CSAKQVNSYYEQYF; DNA: TGCAGTGCTAAACAGGTGAACTCTTACTACGAGCAGTACTTC
D: TRBD2; size: few; J: TRBJ2-3; V: TRBV7-9; CDR3: CASSLLAGRSTDTQYF; DNA: TGTGCCAGCAGCTTACTAGCGGGACGAAGCACAGATACGCAGTATTTT
D: TRBD2; size: .; J: TRBJ2-7; V: TRBV18; CDR3: CASRAGLANEQYF; DNA: TGTGCCAGCCGAGCGGGACTAGCGAACGAGCAGTACTTC
D: .; size: many; J: TRBJ2-3; V: TRBV12-3/TRBV12-4; CDR3: CASSWGRNTDTQYF; DNA: TGTGCCAGCAGTTGGGGAAGGAACACAGATACGCAGTATTTT
D: .; size: many; J: TRBJ2-4; V: TRBV5-1; CDR3: CASSLMNIQYF; DNA: TGCGCCAGCAGCTTGATGAACATTCAGTACTTC
D: .; size: many; J: TRBJ2-2; V: TRBV5-1; CDR3: CASTNTGAAFSGELFF; DNA: TGCGCCAGCACCAATACCGGGGCAGCCTTTTCCGGGGAGCTGTTTTTT
D: .; size: .; J: TRBJ2-3; V: TRBV5-8; CDR3: CASSATGTRASDTQYF; DNA: TGTGCCAGCAGCGCGACCGGGACACGGGCGTCAGATACGCAGTATTTT
D: .; size: many; J: TRBJ1-1; V: TRBV7-2; CDR3: CASSPRGYSPEAFF; DNA: TGTGCCAGCAGCCCGCGAGGGTACAGCCCTGAAGCTTTCTTT
D: TRBD2; size: few; J: TRBJ2-7; V: TRBV2; CDR3: CASSGPSGSAYEQYF; DNA: TGTGCCAGCAGTGGGCCTAGCGGGTCTGCCTACGAGCAGTACTTC
D: .; size: few; J: TRBJ2-7; V: TRBV11-2; CDR3: CASSLFGQSYEQYF; DNA: TGTGCCAGCAGCTTATTCGGACAGTCCTACGAGCAGTACTTC
D: TRBD1; size: few; J: TRBJ2-7; V: TRBV7-9; CDR3: CAAGDRDYEQYF; DNA: TGTGCCGCTGGGGACAGAGACTACGAGCAGTACTTC
D: .; size: few; J: TRBJ2-5; V: TRBV29-1; CDR3: CSARQVLQETQYF; DNA: TGCAGCGCAAGACAGGTACTGCAAGAGACCCAGTACTTC
D: .; size: many; J: TRBJ2-7; V: TRBV27; CDR3: CASSLSGTMAVPSYEQYF; DNA: TGTGCCAGCAGTTTATCGGGTACTATGGCGGTGCCCTCCTACGAGCAGTACTTC
D: TRBD1; size: few; J: TRBJ2-2; V: TRBV2; CDR3: CASSLQGPPNTGELFF; DNA: TGTGCCAGCAGTTTACAGGGGCCGCCGAACACCGGGGAGCTGTTTTTT
D: TRBD1; size: many; J: TRBJ2-7; V: TRBV6-2/TRBV6-3; CDR3: CASSKTGGDSYEQYF; DNA: TGTGCCAGCAGTAAGACAGGGGGGGACTCCTACGAGCAGTACTTC
D: .; size: many; J: TRBJ2-4; V: TRBV5-1; CDR3: CASSANWGGQGFLYF; DNA: TGCGCCAGCAGCGCCAACTGGGGGGGGCAGGGCTTCTTGTACTTC
D: TRBD2; size: .; J: TRBJ2-7; V: TRBV25-1; CDR3: CASSDAGTSVYEQYF; DNA: TGTGCCAGCAGTGATGCCGGGACTAGCGTCTACGAGCAGTACTTC
D: .; size: .; J: TRBJ2-3; V: TRBV9; CDR3: CASSAPDQRLSDTQYF; DNA: TGTGCCAGCAGCGCACCTGACCAGCGTCTCTCAGATACGCAGTATTTT
D: TRBD1; size: .; J: TRBJ1-1; V: TRBV10-3; CDR3: CAISWEGAGTEAFF; DNA: TGTGCCATCAGCTGGGAGGGGGCTGGGACTGAAGCTTTCTTT
D: .; size: many; J: TRBJ2-5; V: TRBV9; CDR3: CASSVGWGEETQYF; DNA: TGTGCCAGCAGCGTAGGGTGGGGGGAAGAGACCCAGTACTTC
D: TRBD2; size: few; J: TRBJ2-1; V: TRBV30; CDR3: CAWEREGLNEQFF; DNA: TGTGCCTGGGAGCGGGAGGGCCTCAATGAGCAGTTCTTC
D: .; size: .; J: TRBJ2-2; V: TRBV5-1; CDR3: CASSLFGGDADGELFF; DNA: TGCGCCAGCAGCTTGTTCGGAGGGGATGCCGACGGGGAGCTGTTTTTT
D: .; size: .; J: TRBJ2-7; V: TRBV11-1; CDR3: CASSLEVGEEYF; DNA: TGTGCCAGCAGCTTAGAGGTGGGAGAGGAGTACTTC
D: .; size: few; J: TRBJ2-3; V: TRBV7-2; CDR3: CASSLYVSEGTDTQYF; DNA: TGTGCCAGCAGCCTCTATGTCAGCGAGGGCACAGATACGCAGTATTTT
D: TRBD2; size: .; J: TRBJ2-1; V: TRBV18; CDR3: CASSESFGLAVYNEQFF; DNA: TGTGCCAGCTCAGAAAGCTTCGGACTAGCGGTCTACAATGAGCAGTTCTTC
D: .; size: .; J: TRBJ1-1; V: TRBV6-1; CDR3: CASSSLGGYGTEAFF; DNA: TGTGCCAGCAGCTCCTTAGGAGGGTATGGGACTGAAGCTTTCTTT
D: .; size: many; J: TRBJ2-3; V: TRBV20-1; CDR3: CSATTQGTDTQYF; DNA: TGCAGTGCTACAACACAGGGCACAGATACGCAGTATTTT
D: .; size: few; J: TRBJ1-4; V: TRBV20-1; CDR3: CSARVRTSPEKLFF; DNA: TGCAGTGCTAGAGTCAGGACATCTCCTGAAAAACTGTTTTTT
D: .; size: many; J: TRBJ1-6; V: TRBV4-2; CDR3: CASSQAGVRSGSPLHF; DNA: TGTGCCAGCAGCCAAGCAGGGGTAAGGTCTGGATCACCCCTCCACTTT
D: .; size: many; J: TRBJ2-3; V: TRBV20-1; CDR3: CSAPNPGVGTDTQYF; DNA: TGCAGTGCCCCCAATCCAGGGGTTGGCACAGATACGCAGTATTTT
D: .; size: few; J: TRBJ2-4; V: TRBV9; CDR3: CASSVGGKAKNIQYF; DNA: TGTGCCAGCAGCGTAGGGGGGAAGGCCAAAAACATTCAGTACTTC